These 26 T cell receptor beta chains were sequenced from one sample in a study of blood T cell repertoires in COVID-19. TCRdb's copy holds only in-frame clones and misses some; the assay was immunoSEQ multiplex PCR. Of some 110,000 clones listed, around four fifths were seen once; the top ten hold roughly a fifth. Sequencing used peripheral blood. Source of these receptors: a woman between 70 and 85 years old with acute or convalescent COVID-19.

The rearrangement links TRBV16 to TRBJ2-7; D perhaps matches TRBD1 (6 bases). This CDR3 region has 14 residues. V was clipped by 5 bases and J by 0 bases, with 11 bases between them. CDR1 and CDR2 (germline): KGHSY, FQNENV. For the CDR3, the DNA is TGTGCCAGCAGCAACCGGGACACCTCCTACGAGCAGTACTTC. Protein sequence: CASSNRDTSYEQYF.

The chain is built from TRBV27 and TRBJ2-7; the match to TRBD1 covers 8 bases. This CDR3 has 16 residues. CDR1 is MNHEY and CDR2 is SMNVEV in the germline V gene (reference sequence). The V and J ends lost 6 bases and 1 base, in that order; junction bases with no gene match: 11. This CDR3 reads CASRRARGRGSYEQYF. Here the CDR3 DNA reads TGTGCCAGCAGGCGAGCCAGGGGGCGCGGGTCCTACGAGCAGTACTTC.

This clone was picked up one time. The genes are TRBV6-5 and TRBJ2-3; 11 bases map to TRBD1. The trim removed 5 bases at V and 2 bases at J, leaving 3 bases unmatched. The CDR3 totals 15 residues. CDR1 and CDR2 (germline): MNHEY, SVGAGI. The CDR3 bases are TGTGCCAGCAGTCCGGGACAGGGGGTCACAGATACGCAGTATTTT. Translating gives CASSPGQGVTDTQYF.

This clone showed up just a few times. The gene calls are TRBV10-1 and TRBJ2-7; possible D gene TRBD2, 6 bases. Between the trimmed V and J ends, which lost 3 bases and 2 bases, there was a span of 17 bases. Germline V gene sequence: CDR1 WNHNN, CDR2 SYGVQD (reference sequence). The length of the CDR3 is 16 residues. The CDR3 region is CASSEKGLRRTYEQYF. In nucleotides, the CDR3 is TGCGCCAGCAGTGAAAAAGGACTACGCCGGACCTACGAGCAGTACTTC.

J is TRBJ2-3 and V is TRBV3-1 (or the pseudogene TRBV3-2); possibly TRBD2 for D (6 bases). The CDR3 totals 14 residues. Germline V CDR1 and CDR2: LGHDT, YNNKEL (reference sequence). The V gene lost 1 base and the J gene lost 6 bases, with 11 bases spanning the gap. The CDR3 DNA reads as TGTGCCAGCAGCCAAGTAGGCGGGGCGGATACGCAGTATTTT. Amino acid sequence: CASSQVGGADTQYF.

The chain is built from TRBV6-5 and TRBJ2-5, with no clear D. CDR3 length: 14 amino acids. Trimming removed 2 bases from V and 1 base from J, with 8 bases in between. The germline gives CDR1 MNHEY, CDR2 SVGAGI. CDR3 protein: CASSYEVVQETQYF. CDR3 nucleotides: TGTGCCAGCAGTTACGAGGTGGTCCAAGAGACCCAGTACTTC.

The CDR3 sequence is CASSSSSRDEQFF. CDR3 in DNA: TGTGCCAGCAGCTCCTCAAGCCGGGATGAGCAGTTCTTC. V is TRBV7-9 and J is TRBJ2-1; D is ambiguous. CDR3 length: 13 amino acids. The V gene's germline CDR1 is SEHNR and CDR2 FQNEAQ (reference sequence). Trimming removed 4 bases at V and 8 bases at J, with 12 bases between. The whole variable domain, remainder taken from reference TRBV7-9 and TRBJ2-1, is DTGVSQNPRHKITKRGQNVTFRCDPISEHNRLYWYRQTLGQGPEFLTYFQNEAQLEKSRLLSDRFSAERPKGSFSTLEIQRTEQGDSAMYLCASSSSSRDEQFFGPGTRLTVL.

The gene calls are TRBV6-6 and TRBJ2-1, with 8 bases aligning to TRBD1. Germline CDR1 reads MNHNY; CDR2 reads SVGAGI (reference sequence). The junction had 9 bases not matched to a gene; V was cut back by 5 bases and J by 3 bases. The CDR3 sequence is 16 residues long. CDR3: CASSHQGAVRYNEQFF. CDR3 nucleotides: TGTGCCAGCAGTCACCAGGGGGCGGTTCGCTACAATGAGCAGTTCTTC.

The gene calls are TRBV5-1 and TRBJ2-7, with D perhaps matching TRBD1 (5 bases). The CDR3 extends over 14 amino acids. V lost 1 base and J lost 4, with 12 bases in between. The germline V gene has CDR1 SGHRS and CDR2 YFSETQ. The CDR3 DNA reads TGCGCCAGCAGCTTGAATCCTCAGGGATACGAGCAGTACTTC. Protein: CASSLNPQGYEQYF.

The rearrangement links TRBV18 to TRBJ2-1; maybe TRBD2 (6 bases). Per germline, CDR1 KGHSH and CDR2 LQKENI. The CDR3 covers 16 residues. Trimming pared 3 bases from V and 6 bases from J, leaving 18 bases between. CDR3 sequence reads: CASSPVTLTAGNEQFF. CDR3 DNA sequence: TGTGCCAGCTCACCGGTAACGCTGACAGCGGGCAATGAGCAGTTCTTC.

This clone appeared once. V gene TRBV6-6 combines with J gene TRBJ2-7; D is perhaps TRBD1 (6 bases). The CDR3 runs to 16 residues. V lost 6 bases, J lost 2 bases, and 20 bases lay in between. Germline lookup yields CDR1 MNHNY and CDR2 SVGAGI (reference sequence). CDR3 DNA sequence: TGTGCCAGCAGCCCCTCACAGGGTCCCCCTCCCTACGAGCAGTACTTC. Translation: CASSPSQGPPPYEQYF.

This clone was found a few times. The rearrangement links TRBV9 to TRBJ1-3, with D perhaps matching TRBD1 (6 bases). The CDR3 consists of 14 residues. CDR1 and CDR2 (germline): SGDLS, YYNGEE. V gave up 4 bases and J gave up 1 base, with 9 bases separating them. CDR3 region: CASSSGTSGNTIYF. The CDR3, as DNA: TGTGCCAGCAGCTCCGGGACATCTGGAAACACCATATATTTT.

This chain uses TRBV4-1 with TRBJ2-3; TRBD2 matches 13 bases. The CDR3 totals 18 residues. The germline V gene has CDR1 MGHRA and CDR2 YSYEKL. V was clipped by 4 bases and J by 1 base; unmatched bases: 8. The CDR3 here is CASSPRTSGGLGTDTQYF. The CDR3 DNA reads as TGCGCCAGCAGCCCTCGGACTAGCGGGGGTCTAGGCACAGATACGCAGTATTTT.

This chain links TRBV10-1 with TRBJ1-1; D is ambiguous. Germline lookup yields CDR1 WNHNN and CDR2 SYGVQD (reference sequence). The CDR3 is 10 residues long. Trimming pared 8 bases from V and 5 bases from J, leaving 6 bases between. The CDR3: CASRWTEAFF. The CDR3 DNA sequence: TGCGCCAGCCGGTGGACTGAAGCTTTCTTT.

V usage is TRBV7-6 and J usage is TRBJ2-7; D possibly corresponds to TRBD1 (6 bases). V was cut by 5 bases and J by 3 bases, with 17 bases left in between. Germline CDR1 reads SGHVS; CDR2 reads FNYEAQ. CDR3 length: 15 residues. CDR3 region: CASSPSTGVLYEQYF. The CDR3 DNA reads TGTGCCAGCAGCCCCTCGACAGGAGTTCTCTACGAGCAGTACTTC. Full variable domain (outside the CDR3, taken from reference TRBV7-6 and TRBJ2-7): GAGVSQSPRYKVTKRGQDVALRCDPISGHVSLYWYRQALGQGPEFLTYFNYEAQQDKSGLPNDRFSAERPEGSISTLTIQRTEQRDSAMYRCASSPSTGVLYEQYFGPGTRLTVT.

The CDR3 DNA is TGTGCCAGCATTAGTGGGGGGAGTTACAATGAGCAGTTCTTC. Protein: CASISGGSYNEQFF. The chain has TRBV6-5 and TRBJ2-1; the D gene is possibly TRBD2 (6 bases). Germline loops: CDR1 MNHEY, CDR2 SVGAGI. CDR3 length equals 14 residues. V was shortened by 7 bases and J by 4 bases, with 14 bases between the two germline ends.

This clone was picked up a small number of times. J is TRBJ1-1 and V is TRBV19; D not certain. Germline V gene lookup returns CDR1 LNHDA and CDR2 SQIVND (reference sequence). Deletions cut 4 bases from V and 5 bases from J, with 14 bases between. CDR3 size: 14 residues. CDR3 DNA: TGTGCCAGTAGTAGCGAGGGCGCAGCGACTGAAGCTTTCTTT. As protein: CASSSEGAATEAFF.

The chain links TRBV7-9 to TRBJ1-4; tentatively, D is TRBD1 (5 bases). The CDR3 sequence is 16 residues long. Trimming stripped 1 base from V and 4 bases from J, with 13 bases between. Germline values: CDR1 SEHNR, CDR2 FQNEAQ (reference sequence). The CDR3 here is CASSLGSGGFNEKLFF. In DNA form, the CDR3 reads TGTGCCAGCAGCTTAGGTTCGGGGGGGTTTAATGAAAAACTGTTTTTT.

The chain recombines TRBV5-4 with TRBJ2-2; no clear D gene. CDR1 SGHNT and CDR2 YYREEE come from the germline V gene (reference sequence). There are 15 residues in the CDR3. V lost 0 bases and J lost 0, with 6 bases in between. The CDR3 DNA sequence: TGTGCCAGCAGCTTGGATATTTCGAACACCGGGGAGCTGTTTTTT. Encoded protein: CASSLDISNTGELFF.

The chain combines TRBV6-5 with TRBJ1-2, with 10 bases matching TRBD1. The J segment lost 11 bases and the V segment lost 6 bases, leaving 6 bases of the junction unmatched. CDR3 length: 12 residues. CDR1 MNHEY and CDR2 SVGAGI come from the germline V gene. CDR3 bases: TGTGCCAGCAGCCCGGGACAGGGGAGGTACACCTTC. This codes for CASSPGQGRYTF.

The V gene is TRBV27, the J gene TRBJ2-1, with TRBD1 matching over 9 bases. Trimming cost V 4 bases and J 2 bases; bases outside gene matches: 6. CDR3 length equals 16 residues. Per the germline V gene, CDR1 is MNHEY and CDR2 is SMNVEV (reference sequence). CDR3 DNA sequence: TGTGCCAGCAGTTCTTACAGGGGGCCAACCTACAATGAGCAGTTCTTC. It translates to CASSSYRGPTYNEQFF.

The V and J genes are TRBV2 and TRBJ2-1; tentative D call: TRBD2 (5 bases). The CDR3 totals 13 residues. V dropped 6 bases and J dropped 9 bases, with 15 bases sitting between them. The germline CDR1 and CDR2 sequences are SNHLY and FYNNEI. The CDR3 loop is CASSVRGSGEQFF. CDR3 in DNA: TGTGCCAGCAGCGTTCGGGGTTCGGGTGAGCAGTTCTTC.

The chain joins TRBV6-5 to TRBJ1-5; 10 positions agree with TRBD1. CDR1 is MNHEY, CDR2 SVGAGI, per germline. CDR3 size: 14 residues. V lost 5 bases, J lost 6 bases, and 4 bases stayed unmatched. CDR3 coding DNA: TGTGCCAGCAGTATGACAGGGGGCGGTCAGCCCCAGCATTTT. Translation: CASSMTGGGQPQHF.

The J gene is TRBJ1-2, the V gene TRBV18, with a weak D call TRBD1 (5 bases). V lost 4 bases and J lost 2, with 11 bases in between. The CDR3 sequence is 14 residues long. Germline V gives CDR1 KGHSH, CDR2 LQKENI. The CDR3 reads CASSRDRVNYGYTF. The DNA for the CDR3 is TGTGCCAGCTCACGAGACAGAGTGAACTATGGCTACACCTTC. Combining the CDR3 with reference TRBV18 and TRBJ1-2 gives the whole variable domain NAGVMQNPRHLVRRRGQEARLRCSPMKGHSHVYWYRQLPEEGLKFMVYLQKENIIDESGMPKERFSAEFPKEGPSILRIQQVVRGDSAAYFCASSRDRVNYGYTFGSGTRLTVV.

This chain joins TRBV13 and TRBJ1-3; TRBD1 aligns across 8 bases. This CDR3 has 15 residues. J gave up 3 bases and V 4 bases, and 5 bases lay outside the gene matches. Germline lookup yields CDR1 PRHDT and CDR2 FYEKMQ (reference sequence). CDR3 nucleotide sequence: TGTGCCAGCAGCTCACGGGACAGGTTTGGAAACACCATATATTTT. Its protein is CASSSRDRFGNTIYF. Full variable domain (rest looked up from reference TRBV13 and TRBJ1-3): AAGVIQSPRHLIKEKRETATLKCYPIPRHDTVYWYQQGPGQDPQFLISFYEKMQSDKGSIPDRFSAQQFSDYHSELNMSSLELGDSALYFCASSSRDRFGNTIYFGEGSWLTVV.

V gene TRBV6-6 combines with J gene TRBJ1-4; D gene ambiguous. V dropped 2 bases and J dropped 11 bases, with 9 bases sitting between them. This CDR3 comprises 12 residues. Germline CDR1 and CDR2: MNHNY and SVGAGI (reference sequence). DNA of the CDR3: TGTGCCAGCAGTTACGGGCAGTGGAAACTGTTTTTT. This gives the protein CASSYGQWKLFF.